This TCR beta chain was identified in a study of blood T cell repertoires in COVID-19. Study overall: The study drew acute and convalescent COVID-19 samples from the United States, Italy and Spain. From T cells, B-cell-depleted T cells, or PBMCs came the material, which was cDNA or gDNA.

The sample holds one count of this clone. As handled by the study authors: By means of reference gene primer amplification, nucleated cell counts were estimated. Profiled with immunoSEQ multiplex PCR; TCRdb holds only in-frame clones, not every one. D and trimming were read from the DNA, whereas the V and J calls and clone size are those reported in that table. The sample has tens of thousands of clones, 80% to 90% seen once; the top ten hold 4.5% to 7%. CDR3 length: 13 amino acids. The V gene lost 1 base and the J gene lost 3 bases, with 7 bases spanning the gap. CDR1 and CDR2 from the germline V gene are SGHKS and YYEKEE (reference sequence).

The sample was peripheral blood. This chain uses TRBV5-5 with TRBJ1-2, with D hard to call. The receptor's source is a man in his fifties or sixties with active COVID-19. CDR3 amino acids: CASSLYVDYGYTF. The CDR3 DNA reads as TGTGCCAGCAGCTTGTACGTAGACTATGGCTACACCTTC.